Listed here is a single T cell receptor (beta chain). Its antigen is still unknown. The sample originates from a study of CD8+CD57+ T cells in acquired aplastic anemia. Turning to the study itself: The sorted CD4+ and CD8+ cells yielded an average approximately 3.3 ug of DNA. Reads per healthy sample averaged about 10 million (CD4+) and 11.0 million (CD8+). Overall study findings and caveats: Twenty-nine CD8+ CDR3 sequences were shared between patients and controls.

The CDR3 sequence is 11 residues long. Germline values: CDR1 SNHLY, CDR2 FYNNEI. Genomic DNA served as template for TCR beta VDJ and CDR3 profiling. Each CDR3 protein is one row after TCRdb ran MiXCR on the reads. The sample includes under 250,000 distinct CDR3 sequences, almost 35% seen only once; the top ten take roughly 1.1%. Sequenced: sorted CD4+, CD8+, or CD8+CD57+ T cells (not recorded which) from PBMCs. The receptor was derived from a human donor in good health, serving as a control. V gene TRBV2 combines with J gene TRBJ1-6; 10 positions match TRBD1. The CDR3 DNA reads TGTGCAGGACAGGGGGGATCACCCCTCCACTTT. As protein: CAGQGGSPLHF.